The 13 T cell receptor beta chains given below trace back to one sample, sequenced in a study of shared clonotypes between healthy human individuals. Terminally differentiated effector memory CD45RA+ cells were excluded from the naive CD8 cells, which were CD45RO-negative and positively selected for CCR7. The protocol was immunoSEQ multiplex PCR, while the TCRdb copy is restricted to in-frame clones and leaves out a portion. The data contain roughly 770,000 clones, 96% of them singletons. The sequencing input was naive CD8+ T cells sorted from blood. These receptors came from a man aged 30-40 years in good health.

The CDR3 spells CATSRDGSRVQPQHF. The CDR3 bases are TGTGCCACCAGCAGAGATGGCTCCAGGGTCCAGCCCCAGCATTTT. The gene calls are TRBV15 and TRBJ1-5; D is possibly TRBD1 (5 bases). CDR1 is LNHNV, CDR2 YYDKDF, per germline (reference sequence). The V end was cut by 0 bases, the J end by 7 bases, with 13 bases between. The CDR3 covers 15 residues.

V usage is TRBV19 and J usage is TRBJ2-1; TRBD1 aligns across 7 bases. CDR3 size: 14 residues. V lost 8 bases, J lost 3 bases, and 7 bases stayed unmatched. Germline lookup yields CDR1 LNHDA and CDR2 SQIVND (reference sequence). CDR3 sequence (DNA): TGTGCCAGTGGTGACAGGGAGAACTACAATGAGCAGTTCTTC. It codes for CASGDRENYNEQFF.

This chain uses TRBV7-9 with TRBJ1-2; 9 bases are shared with TRBD1. With 1 base clipped from V and 2 bases from J, the junction kept 2 bases outside the gene matches. Germline V gene lookup returns CDR1 SEHNR and CDR2 FQNEAQ (reference sequence). This CDR3 contains 15 residues. The DNA for the CDR3 is TGTGCCAGCAGCTTAGGCGGACAGGGGAACTATGGCTACACCTTC. Its translation is CASSLGGQGNYGYTF.

CDR3 amino acids: CASSIGLAGRDGELFF. In DNA form, the CDR3 reads TGTGCCAGCAGCATCGGACTAGCGGGACGGGACGGGGAGCTGTTTTTT. The chain joins TRBV5-5 to TRBJ2-2; 12 bases map to TRBD2. The CDR3 length is 16 residues. Germline CDR1 reads SGHKS; CDR2 reads YYEKEE (reference sequence). The ends lost 4 bases at V and 7 bases at J; junction bases unmatched: 8.

This clone was found once. The genes are TRBV9 and TRBJ2-7; D might be TRBD1 or TRBD2, each matching 5 bases. Germline CDR1 and CDR2: SGDLS and YYNGEE. The ends were cut back, 7 bases at V and 7 bases at J, with 15 bases in the middle. This CDR3 comprises 12 residues. The CDR3 protein is CASGTSLGEQYF. Written as DNA, the CDR3 is TGTGCCAGCGGGACCTCCCTGGGGGAGCAGTACTTC.

The chain uses TRBV11-3 and TRBJ2-3; TRBD2 is a possible D gene (5 bases). V gave up 5 bases and J gave up 6 bases, with 24 bases separating them. The CDR3 spans 17 residues. Germline V CDR1 and CDR2: SGHNT, YENEEA. The DNA of the CDR3 is TGTGCCAGCAGCCAGGTTGCGGGCGGGCTAGAAATGGATACGCAGTATTTT. The encoded protein is CASSQVAGGLEMDTQYF. The whole variable domain, filled in from reference TRBV11-3 and TRBJ2-3, reads EAGVVQSPRYKIIEKKQPVAFWCNPISGHNTLYWYLQNLGQGPELLIRYENEEAVDDSQLPKDRFSAERLKGVDSTLKIQPAELGDSAVYLCASSQVAGGLEMDTQYFGPGTRLTVL.

The chain joins TRBV28 to TRBJ1-2, with a possible D match to TRBD1 (5 bases). Germline CDR1 is MDHEN and CDR2 is SYDVKM. The CDR3 is 17 residues long. V was cut by 1 base and J by 5 bases, with 20 bases left in between. CDR3 nucleotide sequence: TGTGCCAGCAGTTTATTGCGAGGGGCGGTAGGCTTTTATGGCTACACCTTC. This encodes CASSLLRGAVGFYGYTF.

The rearrangement joins TRBV7-9 to TRBJ1-1, with D hard to call. The CDR3 loop spans 15 amino acids. Trimming cost V 1 base and J 1 base, with 10 bases left between them. CDR1 is SEHNR and CDR2 is FQNEAQ in the germline V gene (reference sequence). CDR3: CASSLVLAPNTEAFF. CDR3 in DNA: TGTGCCAGCAGCTTAGTCCTAGCTCCGAACACTGAAGCTTTCTTT.

CDR3 DNA: TGTGCCAGCAGCGCTACGGGGGGGGATGGTCCCCAGCATTTT. It translates to CASSATGGDGPQHF. The chain is built from TRBV9 and TRBJ1-5, with D perhaps TRBD1 (5 bases). From germline, CDR1 is SGDLS and CDR2 YYNGEE. This CDR3 is 14 amino acids long. Trimming stripped 3 bases from V and 10 bases from J, with 17 bases between.

This clone was counted a single time. The rearrangement uses TRBV5-1 and TRBJ2-5; tentative D call: TRBD1 (5 bases). V lost 0 bases, J lost 0 bases, and 18 bases lay in between. This CDR3 is built from 18 residues. Germline V gene lookup returns CDR1 SGHRS and CDR2 YFSETQ. The CDR3 region is CASSLVGAGWRNQETQYF. The CDR3 nucleotides read TGCGCCAGCAGCTTGGTTGGGGCCGGATGGCGCAACCAAGAGACCCAGTACTTC.

The chain employs TRBV7-9 and TRBJ2-7, with D possibly called TRBD1 or TRBD2 (5 bases each). The CDR3 spans 14 residues. Per germline, CDR1 SEHNR and CDR2 FQNEAQ (reference sequence). V was trimmed by 1 base and J by 3 bases, leaving 10 bases between them. CDR3: CASSLVGTDYEQYF. CDR3 in DNA: TGTGCCAGCAGCTTAGTAGGGACGGACTACGAGCAGTACTTC.

V gene TRBV9 combines with J gene TRBJ2-1, with TRBD2 identical over 7 bases. The CDR3 contains 15 residues. The V segment lost 1 base and the J segment 4 bases; nucleotides outside the gene matches: 5. CDR1 and CDR2 (germline): SGDLS, YYNGEE. DNA of the CDR3: TGTGCCAGCAGCGTAAACCCGGGAGGTTACAATGAGCAGTTCTTC. This gives the protein CASSVNPGGYNEQFF.

The chain joins TRBV11-2 to TRBJ2-1, with 12 positions matching TRBD2. This CDR3 has 16 residues. V was pared by 4 bases and J by 10 bases, with 11 bases of the junction left unmatched. Germline V lookup: CDR1 SGHAT, CDR2 FQNNGV. The CDR3 coding sequence is TGTGCCAGCAGCTCGCTAGCGGGAGGGCCTGGTGAGGAGCAGTTCTTC. Translation gives CASSSLAGGPGEEQFF.